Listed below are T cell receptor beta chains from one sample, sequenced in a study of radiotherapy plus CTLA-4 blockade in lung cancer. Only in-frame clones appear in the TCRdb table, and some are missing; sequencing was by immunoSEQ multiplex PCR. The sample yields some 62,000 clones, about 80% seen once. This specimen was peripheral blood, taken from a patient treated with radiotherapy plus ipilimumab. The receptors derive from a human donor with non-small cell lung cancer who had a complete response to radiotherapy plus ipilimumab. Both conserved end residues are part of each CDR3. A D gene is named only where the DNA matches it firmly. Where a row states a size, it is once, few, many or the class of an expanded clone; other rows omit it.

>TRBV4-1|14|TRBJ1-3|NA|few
CASSQDQVGNTIYF
TGCGCCAGCAGCCAAGACCAGGTCGGAAACACCATATATTTT
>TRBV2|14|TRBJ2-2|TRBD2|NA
CASSALAGPGELFF
TGTGCCAGCAGTGCGCTAGCGGGCCCCGGGGAGCTGTTTTTT
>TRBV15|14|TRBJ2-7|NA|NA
CATSRDAGLGEQYF
TGTGCCACCAGCAGAGATGCAGGTCTTGGAGAGCAGTACTTC
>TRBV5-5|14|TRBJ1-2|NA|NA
CASSLDTRGGGYTF
TGTGCCAGCAGCTTGGACACCCGGGGTGGTGGCTACACCTTC
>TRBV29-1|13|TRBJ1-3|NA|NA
CSVEVDSGNTIYF
TGCAGCGTTGAGGTGGACTCTGGAAACACCATATATTTT
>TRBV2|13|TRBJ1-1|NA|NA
CASSEARNTEAFF
TGTGCCAGCAGTGAAGCTCGGAACACTGAAGCTTTCTTT
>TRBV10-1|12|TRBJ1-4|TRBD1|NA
CASGTGDEKLFF
TGCGCCAGCGGGACAGGGGACGAAAAACTGTTTTTT
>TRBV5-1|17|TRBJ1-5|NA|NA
CASSPGTGAWSNQPQHF
TGCGCCAGCAGTCCCGGGACTGGGGCGTGGAGCAATCAGCCCCAGCATTTT
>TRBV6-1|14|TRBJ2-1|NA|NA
CASDRGIRGDEQFF
TGTGCCAGCGATCGGGGGATTAGGGGCGATGAGCAGTTCTTC
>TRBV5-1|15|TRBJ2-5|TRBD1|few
CASSRQGFSEGTQYF
TGCGCCAGCAGCCGACAGGGATTTTCAGAAGGGACCCAGTACTTC
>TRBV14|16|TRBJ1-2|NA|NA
CASSQTSGRKVYGYTF
TGTGCCAGCAGCCAAACCTCAGGGCGGAAGGTCTATGGCTACACCTTC
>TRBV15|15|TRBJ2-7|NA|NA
CATSREGTTLYEQYF
TGTGCCACCAGCAGAGAAGGGACAACTCTCTACGAGCAGTACTTC
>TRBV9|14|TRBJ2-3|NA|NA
CASSVGAGKDTQYF
TGTGCCAGCAGCGTCGGGGCCGGAAAAGATACGCAGTATTTT
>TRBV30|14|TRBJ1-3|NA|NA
CAWSRQSSGNTIYF
TGTGCCTGGAGTAGACAGAGCTCTGGAAACACCATATATTTT
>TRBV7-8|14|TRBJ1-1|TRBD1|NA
CASSFGQGRTEAFF
TGTGCCAGCAGCTTTGGACAGGGAAGGACTGAAGCTTTCTTT
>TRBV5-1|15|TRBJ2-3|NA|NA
CASSIAGVSRDTQYF
TGCGCCAGCAGCATAGCAGGGGTCTCCCGAGATACGCAGTATTTT
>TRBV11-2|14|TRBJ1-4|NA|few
CASTKDSYNEKLFF
TGTGCCAGCACAAAAGACAGCTATAATGAAAAACTGTTTTTT
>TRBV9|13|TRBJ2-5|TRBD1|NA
CASSVRQGETQYF
TGTGCCAGCAGCGTGCGACAGGGGGAGACCCAGTACTTC
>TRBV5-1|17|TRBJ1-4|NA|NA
CASSLVSGGLTNEKLFF
TGCGCCAGCAGCTTGGTATCGGGAGGACTAACTAATGAAAAACTGTTTTTT
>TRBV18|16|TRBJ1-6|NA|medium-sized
CASSRTESSYNSPLHF
TGTGCCAGCTCCCGGACTGAGAGCTCCTATAATTCACCCCTCCACTTT
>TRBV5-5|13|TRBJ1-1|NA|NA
CASSLGRNTEAFF
TGTGCCAGCAGCTTGGGCAGGAACACTGAAGCTTTCTTT
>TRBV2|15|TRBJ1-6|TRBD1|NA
CASSGRGLANSPLHF
TGTGCCAGCAGTGGCAGGGGGCTCGCAAATTCACCCCTCCACTTT
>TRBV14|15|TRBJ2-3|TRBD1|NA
CASSKWTGGTDTQYF
TGTGCCAGCAGCAAATGGACAGGGGGCACAGATACGCAGTATTTT
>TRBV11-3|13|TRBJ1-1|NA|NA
CASSLEGGTEAFF
TGTGCCAGCAGCTTAGAGGGGGGCACTGAAGCTTTCTTT
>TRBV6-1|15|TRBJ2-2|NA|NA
CASSRTMAAAGELFF
TGTGCCAGCAGTCGTACCATGGCAGCAGCCGGGGAGCTGTTTTTT
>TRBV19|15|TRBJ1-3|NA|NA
CASSIRRDAGNTIYF
TGTGCCAGTAGTATAAGGAGGGACGCTGGAAACACCATATATTTT
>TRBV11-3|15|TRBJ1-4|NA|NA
CASSLGGRRNEKLFF
TGTGCCAGCAGCTTAGGGGGACGGAGAAATGAAAAACTGTTTTTT